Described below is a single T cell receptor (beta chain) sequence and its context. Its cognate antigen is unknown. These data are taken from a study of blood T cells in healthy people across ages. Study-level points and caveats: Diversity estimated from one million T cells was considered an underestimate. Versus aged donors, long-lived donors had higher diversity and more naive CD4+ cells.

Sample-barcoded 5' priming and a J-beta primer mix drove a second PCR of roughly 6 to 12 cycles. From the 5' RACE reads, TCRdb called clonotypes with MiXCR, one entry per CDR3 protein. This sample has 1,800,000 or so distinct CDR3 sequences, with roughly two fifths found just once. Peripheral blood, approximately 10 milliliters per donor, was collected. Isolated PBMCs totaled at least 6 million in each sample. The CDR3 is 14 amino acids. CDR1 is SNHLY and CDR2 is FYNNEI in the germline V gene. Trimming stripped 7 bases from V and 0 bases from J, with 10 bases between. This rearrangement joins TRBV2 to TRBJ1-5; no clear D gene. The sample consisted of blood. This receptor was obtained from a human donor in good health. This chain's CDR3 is CASNGGYSNQPQHF. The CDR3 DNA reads TGTGCCAGCAATGGAGGGTATAGCAATCAGCCCCAGCATTTT.